This T cell receptor beta chain was retrieved from a study of identical twins. J was trimmed by 2 bases and V by 5 bases; bases with no gene match: 9. CDR3 length equals 16 residues. This clonotype has at least ten counts. Its antigen is not identified. The study, taken as a whole, reports: While abundant cord blood beta clonotypes carried fewer insertions, memory repertoires showed no such pattern. There was an excess of low generation probability in the out-of-frame alpha sequences that twins shared.

MiXCR, applied by TCRdb to the 5' RACE reads, yields one record per CDR3 protein. The sample yields 650,000 to 800,000 distinct CDR3 sequences, 8.5% to 9% seen once. Separately, the same data were catalogued under a study of yellow fever vaccine responses in identical twins.

The V and J genes are TRBV12-3 or TRBV12-4 and TRBJ2-5, with 9 bases matching TRBD2. The sample consisted of PBMCs. The receptor was isolated from a woman aged 18-29 years in good health. The CDR3 here is CASSPGSGRSQETQYF. The CDR3 nucleotides read TGTGCCAGCAGTCCTGGGAGCGGGAGGAGTCAAGAGACCCAGTACTTC.